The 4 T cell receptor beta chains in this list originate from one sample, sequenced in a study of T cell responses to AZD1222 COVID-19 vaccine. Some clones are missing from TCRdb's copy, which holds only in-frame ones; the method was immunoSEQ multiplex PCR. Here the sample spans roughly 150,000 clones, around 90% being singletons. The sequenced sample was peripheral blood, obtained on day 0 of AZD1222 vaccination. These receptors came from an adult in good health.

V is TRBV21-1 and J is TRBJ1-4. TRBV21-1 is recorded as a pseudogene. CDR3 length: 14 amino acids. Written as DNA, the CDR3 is TGTGCCAGCAGCAAATGGGCCTGGGGGGAAAAACTGTTTTTT. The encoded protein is CASSKWAWGEKLFF.

CDR3 region: CASSQAGVGQPQHF. The CDR3 DNA reads TGTGCCAGCAGCCAAGCAGGGGTCGGGCAGCCCCAGCATTTT. This chain joins TRBV3-1 (or the pseudogene TRBV3-2) and TRBJ1-5; tentatively, D is TRBD1 (6 bases). Germline lookup yields CDR1 LGHDT and CDR2 YNNKEL (reference sequence). There are 14 residues in the CDR3. Between the trimmed V and J ends, which lost 1 base and 7 bases, there was a span of 11 bases.

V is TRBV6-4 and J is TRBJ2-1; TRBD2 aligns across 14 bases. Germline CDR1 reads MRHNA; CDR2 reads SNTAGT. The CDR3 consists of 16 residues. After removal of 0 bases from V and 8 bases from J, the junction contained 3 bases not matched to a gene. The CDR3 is CASSDSGTSGSDEQFF. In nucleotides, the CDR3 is TGTGCCAGCAGTGACTCAGGGACTAGCGGGAGCGATGAGCAGTTCTTC.

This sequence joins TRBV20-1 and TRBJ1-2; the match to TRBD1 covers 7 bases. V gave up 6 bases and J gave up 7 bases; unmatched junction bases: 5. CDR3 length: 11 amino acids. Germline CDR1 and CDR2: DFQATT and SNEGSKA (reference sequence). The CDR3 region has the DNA TGCAGTGCGTCTTCAGGGGGTGGCTACACCTTC. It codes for CSASSGGGYTF.